The clone carrying this T cell receptor beta chain was picked up a small number of times. The antigen is unknown. Germline CDR1 is KGHDR and CDR2 is SFDVKD. The CDR3 length is 17 residues. J gave up 12 bases and V 2 bases, and 15 bases lay outside the gene matches. TCRdb fed the 5' RACE reads into MiXCR, producing one record per CDR3 protein. The table lists about 840,000 distinct CDR3 sequences, roughly 10% of them singletons. The record originates from a study of CD8 T cells in ankylosing spondylitis. Whole-study results and caveats: Among TCR beta sequences, a motif of eight or nine highly homologous variants appeared characteristic of ankylosing spondylitis blood. Previously reported in reactive arthritis synovial fluid and blood were some of the motif variants.

This sequence joins TRBV24-1 and TRBJ2-1, with 10 nucleotides matching TRBD1. The sequenced sample was blood, either unsorted or a sorted T cell fraction (not recorded which). This receptor was identified in a male donor with ankylosing spondylitis. The CDR3 bases are TGTGCCACCAGTGATTGGGACAGGGGACGTAAACGGGCTGGGCAGTTCTTC. It codes for CATSDWDRGRKRAGQFF.